One sample yielded the 5 T cell receptor beta chains listed below, sequenced in a study of T-cell reconstitution after alpha-beta-depleted transplantation in children. The TCRbeta library was prepared with unique molecular identifiers. TCRdb used MiXCR to reprocess the PCR reads, holding one entry per CDR3 protein. This table holds more than 550,000 distinct CDR3 sequences, roughly a tenth found once. Sequences were derived from PBMCs from the stem cell graft donor, sampled from the stem cell graft. Source of these receptors: a human donor who donated a stem cell graft to a child with acute myeloid leukemia.

This clonotype was picked up many times. The chain carries TRBV6-2 or TRBV6-3 and TRBJ2-4; D unclear. Germline V lookup: CDR1 MNHEY, CDR2 SVGEGT. The CDR3 is 15 amino acids. Trimming shortened V by 4 bases and J by 0 bases, and 10 bases separated the two germline ends. CDR3 in amino acids: CASSSAVLAKNIQYF. As DNA, the CDR3 is TGTGCCAGCAGTTCGGCGGTCCTAGCCAAAAACATTCAGTACTTC.

This clonotype was detected only a few times. CDR3 sequence: CASSLLQGASGYTF. Here the CDR3 DNA reads TGTGCCAGCAGTTTATTACAGGGGGCGTCAGGCTACACCTTC. The chain recombines TRBV28 with TRBJ1-2, with TRBD1 identical over 9 bases. The CDR3 is 14 amino acids. Germline CDR1 is MDHEN and CDR2 is SYDVKM. Unmatched junction bases numbered 5, after V lost 1 base and J lost 8 bases.

As concerns this clonotype: Compared with germline, one end of the junction differs, possibly owing to a read error. The chain has TRBV5-6 and TRBJ2-1; 10 nucleotides match TRBD2. Germline V gives CDR1 SGHDT, CDR2 YYEEEE. This CDR3 is 16 amino acids long. Here the CDR3 DNA reads TGTGCCAGCAGCTTACTGTCTAGCGGGAGTTCTGATGAGCAGCTCTTC. Translating it yields CASSLLSSGSSDEQLF.

In its sample, this clonotype was seen many times. The chain links TRBV28 to TRBJ2-1; D may be TRBD2 (5 bases). V was shortened by 6 bases and J by 4 bases, with 22 bases between the two germline ends. The CDR3 extends over 17 amino acids. The germline CDR1 and CDR2 sequences are MDHEN and SYDVKM. The CDR3 coding sequence is TGTGCCAGCAGCCCGATGGTCGGGGTTGTGGGTTACAATGAGCAGTTCTTC. This sequence encodes CASSPMVGVVGYNEQFF.

The chain links TRBV7-6 to TRBJ1-6; the D is unclear. This CDR3 is built from 14 residues. V was pared by 7 bases and J by 1 base, with 8 bases between. CDR1 SGHVS and CDR2 FNYEAQ come from the germline V gene. The CDR3 sequence: CASTPGSYNSPLHF. The CDR3 nucleotides are TGTGCCAGCACCCCGGGGTCCTATAATTCACCCCTCCACTTT.